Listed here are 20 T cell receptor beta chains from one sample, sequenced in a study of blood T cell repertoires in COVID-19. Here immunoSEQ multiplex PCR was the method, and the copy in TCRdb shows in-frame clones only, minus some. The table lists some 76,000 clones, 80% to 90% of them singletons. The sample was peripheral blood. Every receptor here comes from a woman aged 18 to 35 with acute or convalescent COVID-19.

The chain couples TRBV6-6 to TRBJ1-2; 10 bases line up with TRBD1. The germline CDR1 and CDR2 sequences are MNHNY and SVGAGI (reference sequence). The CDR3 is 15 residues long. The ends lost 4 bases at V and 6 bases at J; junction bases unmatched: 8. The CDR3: CASSSRTGGGNGYTF. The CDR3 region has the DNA TGTGCCAGCAGTTCCCGGACAGGGGGAGGGAATGGCTACACCTTC.

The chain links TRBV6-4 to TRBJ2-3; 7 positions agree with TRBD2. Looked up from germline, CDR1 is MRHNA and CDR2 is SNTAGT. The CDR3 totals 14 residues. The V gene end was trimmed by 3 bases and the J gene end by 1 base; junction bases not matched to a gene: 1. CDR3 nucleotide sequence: TGTGCCAGCAGTGAACGGGGGGGCACAGATACGCAGTATTTT. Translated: CASSERGGTDTQYF.

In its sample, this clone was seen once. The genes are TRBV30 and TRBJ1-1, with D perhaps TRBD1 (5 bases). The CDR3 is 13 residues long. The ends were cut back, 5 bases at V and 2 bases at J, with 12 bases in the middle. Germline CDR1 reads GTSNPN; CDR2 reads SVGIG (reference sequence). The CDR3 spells CAWGFQGNTEAFF. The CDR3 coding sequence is TGTGCCTGGGGTTTTCAGGGAAACACTGAAGCTTTCTTT.

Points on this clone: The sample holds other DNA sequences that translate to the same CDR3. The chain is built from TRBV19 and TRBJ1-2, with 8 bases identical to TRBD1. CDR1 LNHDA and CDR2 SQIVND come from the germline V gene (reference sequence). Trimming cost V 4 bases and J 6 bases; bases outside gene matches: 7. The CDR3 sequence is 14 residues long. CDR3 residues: CASSNQGARNGYTF. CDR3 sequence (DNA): TGTGCCAGTAGTAACCAGGGGGCTAGAAATGGCTACACCTTC.

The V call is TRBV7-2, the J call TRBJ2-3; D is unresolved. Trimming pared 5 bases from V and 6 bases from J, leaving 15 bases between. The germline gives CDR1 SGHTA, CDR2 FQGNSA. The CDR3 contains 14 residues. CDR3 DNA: TGTGCCAGCAGCCTACTTCTGGGCCCCGATACGCAGTATTTT. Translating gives CASSLLLGPDTQYF. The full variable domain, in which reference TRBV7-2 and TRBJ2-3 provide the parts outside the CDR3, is GAGVSQSPSNKVTEKGKDVELRCDPISGHTALYWYRQSLGQGLEFLIYFQGNSAPDKSGLPSDRFSAERTGGSVSTLTIQRTQQEDSAVYLCASSLLLGPDTQYFGPGTRLTVL.

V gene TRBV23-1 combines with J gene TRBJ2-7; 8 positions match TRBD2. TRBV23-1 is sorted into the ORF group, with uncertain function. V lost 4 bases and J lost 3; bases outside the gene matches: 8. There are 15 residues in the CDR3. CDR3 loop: CASSRGLAVGYEQYF. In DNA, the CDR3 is TGCGCCAGCAGTCGCGGACTAGCCGTAGGCTACGAGCAGTACTTC.

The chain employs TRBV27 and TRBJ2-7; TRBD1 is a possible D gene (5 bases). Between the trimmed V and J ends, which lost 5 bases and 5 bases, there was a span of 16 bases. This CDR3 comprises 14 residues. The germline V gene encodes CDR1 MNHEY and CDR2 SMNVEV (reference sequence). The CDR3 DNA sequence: TGTGCCAGCAGTCCCGCCGCCTGGGGCAACGAGCAGTACTTC. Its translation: CASSPAAWGNEQYF.

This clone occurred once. The CDR3 bases are TGTGCCAGCAGCCCCGGGGGTACTGAAGCTTTCTTT. Protein: CASSPGGTEAFF. The V and J genes are TRBV7-9 and TRBJ1-1; the D gene is possibly TRBD1 (5 bases). Germline values: CDR1 SEHNR, CDR2 FQNEAQ (reference sequence). The CDR3 is 12 residues long. Trimming left V 5 bases short and J 5 bases short, with 9 bases between.

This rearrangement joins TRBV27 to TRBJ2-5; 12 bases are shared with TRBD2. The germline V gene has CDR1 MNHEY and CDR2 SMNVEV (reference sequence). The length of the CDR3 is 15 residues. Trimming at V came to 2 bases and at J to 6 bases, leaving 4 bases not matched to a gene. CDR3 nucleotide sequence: TGTGCCAGCAGTTTAACTAGCGGGAGGTCGAAGACCCAGTACTTC. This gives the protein CASSLTSGRSKTQYF.

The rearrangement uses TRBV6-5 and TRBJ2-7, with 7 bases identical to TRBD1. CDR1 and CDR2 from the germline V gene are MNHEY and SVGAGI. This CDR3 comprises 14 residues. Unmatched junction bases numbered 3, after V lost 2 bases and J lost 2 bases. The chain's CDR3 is CASSYTDRTYEQYF. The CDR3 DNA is TGTGCCAGCAGTTACACGGACAGGACCTACGAGCAGTACTTC.

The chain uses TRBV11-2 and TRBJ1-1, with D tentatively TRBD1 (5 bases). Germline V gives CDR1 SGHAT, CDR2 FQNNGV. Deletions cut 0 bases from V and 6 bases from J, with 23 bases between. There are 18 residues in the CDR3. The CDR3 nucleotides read TGTGCCAGCAGCTTAGATTTAGGGGCAGGGTTAGCGGCAGCTGAAGCTTTCTTT. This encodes CASSLDLGAGLAAAEAFF.

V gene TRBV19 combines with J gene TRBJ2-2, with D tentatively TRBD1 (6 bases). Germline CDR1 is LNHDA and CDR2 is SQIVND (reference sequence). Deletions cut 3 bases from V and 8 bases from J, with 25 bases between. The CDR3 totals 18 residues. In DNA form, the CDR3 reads TGTGCCAGTAGTATCCACACCTCATACCGGGACATTTCGGGGGAGCTGTTTTTT. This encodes CASSIHTSYRDISGELFF.

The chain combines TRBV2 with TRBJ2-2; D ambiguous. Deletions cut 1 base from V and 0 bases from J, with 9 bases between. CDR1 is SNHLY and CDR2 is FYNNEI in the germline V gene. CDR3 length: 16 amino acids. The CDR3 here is CASSEGLPANTGELFF. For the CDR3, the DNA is TGTGCCAGCAGTGAAGGACTCCCCGCGAACACCGGGGAGCTGTTTTTT.

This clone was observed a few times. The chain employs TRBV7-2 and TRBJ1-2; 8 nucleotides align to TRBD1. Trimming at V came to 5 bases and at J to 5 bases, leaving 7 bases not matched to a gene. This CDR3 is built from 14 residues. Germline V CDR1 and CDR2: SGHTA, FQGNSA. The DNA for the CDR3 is TGTGCCAGCAGCCAAGACAGGGGAGGGTATGGCTACACCTTC. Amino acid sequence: CASSQDRGGYGYTF.

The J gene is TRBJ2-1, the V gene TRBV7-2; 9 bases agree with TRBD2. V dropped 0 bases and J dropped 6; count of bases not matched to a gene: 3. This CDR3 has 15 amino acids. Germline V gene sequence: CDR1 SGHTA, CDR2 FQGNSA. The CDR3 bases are TGTGCCAGCAGCTTAGCGGGACTAGCAGTCAATGAGCAGTTCTTC. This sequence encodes CASSLAGLAVNEQFF.

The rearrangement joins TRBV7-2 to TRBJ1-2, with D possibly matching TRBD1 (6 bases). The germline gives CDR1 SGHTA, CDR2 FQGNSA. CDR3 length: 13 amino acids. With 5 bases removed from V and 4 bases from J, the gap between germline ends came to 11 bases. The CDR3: CASSPRGTYGYTF. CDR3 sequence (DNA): TGTGCCAGCAGCCCTAGGGGGACCTATGGCTACACCTTC.

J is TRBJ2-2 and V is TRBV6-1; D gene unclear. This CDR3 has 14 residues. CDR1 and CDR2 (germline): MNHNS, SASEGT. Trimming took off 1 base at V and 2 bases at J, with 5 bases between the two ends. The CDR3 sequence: CASSEVKNTGELFF. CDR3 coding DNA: TGTGCCAGCAGTGAAGTAAAAAACACCGGGGAGCTGTTTTTT.

The CDR3 region has the DNA TGCGCCAGCAGCTTGACCCCGGGTATGGAGACCCAGTACTTC. Protein sequence: CASSLTPGMETQYF. The chain has TRBV5-1 and TRBJ2-5; no clear D. This CDR3 has 14 residues. CDR1 and CDR2 from the germline V gene are SGHRS and YFSETQ. V was clipped by 1 base and J by 5 bases, with 12 bases between them.

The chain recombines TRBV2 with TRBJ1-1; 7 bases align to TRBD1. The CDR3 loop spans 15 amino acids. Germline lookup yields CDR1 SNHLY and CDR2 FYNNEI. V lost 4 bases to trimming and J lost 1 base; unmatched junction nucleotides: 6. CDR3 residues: CASSGDRAPNTEAFF. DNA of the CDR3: TGTGCCAGCAGTGGAGACAGGGCCCCGAACACTGAAGCTTTCTTT.

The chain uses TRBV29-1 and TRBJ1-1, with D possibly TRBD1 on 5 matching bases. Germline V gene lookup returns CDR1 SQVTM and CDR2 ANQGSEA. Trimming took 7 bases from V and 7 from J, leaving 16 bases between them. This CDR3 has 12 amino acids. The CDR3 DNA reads TGCAGCGCTTGGACAACCCCTGGTGAAGCTTTCTTT. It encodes CSAWTTPGEAFF.